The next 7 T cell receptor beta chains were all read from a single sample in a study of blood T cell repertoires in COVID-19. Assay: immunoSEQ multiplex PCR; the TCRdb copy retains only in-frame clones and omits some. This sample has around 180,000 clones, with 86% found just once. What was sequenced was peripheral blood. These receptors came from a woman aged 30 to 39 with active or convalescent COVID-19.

CDR3 loop: CASSQSGLLNYGYTF. CDR3 coding DNA: TGTGCCAGCAGTCAATCGGGACTCCTAAACTATGGCTACACCTTC. J is TRBJ1-2 and V is TRBV6-5; D is possibly TRBD1 (5 bases). The ends were cut back, 5 bases at V and 2 bases at J, with 15 bases in the middle. The CDR3 totals 15 residues. The germline gives CDR1 MNHEY, CDR2 SVGAGI.

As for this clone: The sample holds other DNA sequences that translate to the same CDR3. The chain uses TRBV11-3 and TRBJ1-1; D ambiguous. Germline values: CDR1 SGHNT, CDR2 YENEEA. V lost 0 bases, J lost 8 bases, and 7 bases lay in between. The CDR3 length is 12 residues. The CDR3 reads CASSLEGGEAFF. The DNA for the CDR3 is TGTGCCAGCAGCTTAGAGGGAGGAGAAGCTTTCTTT.

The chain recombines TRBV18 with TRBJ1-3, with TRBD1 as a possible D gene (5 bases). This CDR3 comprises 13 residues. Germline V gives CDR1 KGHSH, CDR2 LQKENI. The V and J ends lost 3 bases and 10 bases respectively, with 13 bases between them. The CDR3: CASSPDSVKTIYF. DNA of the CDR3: TGTGCCAGCTCACCCGACAGTGTTAAAACCATATATTTT.

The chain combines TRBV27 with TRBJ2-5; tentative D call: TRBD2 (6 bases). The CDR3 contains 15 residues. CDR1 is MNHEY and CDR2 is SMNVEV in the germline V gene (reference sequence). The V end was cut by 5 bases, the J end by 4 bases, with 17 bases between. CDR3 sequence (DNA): TGTGCCAGCAGTACCCTGACTAGTGTTGGAGAGACCCAGTACTTC. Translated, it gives CASSTLTSVGETQYF.

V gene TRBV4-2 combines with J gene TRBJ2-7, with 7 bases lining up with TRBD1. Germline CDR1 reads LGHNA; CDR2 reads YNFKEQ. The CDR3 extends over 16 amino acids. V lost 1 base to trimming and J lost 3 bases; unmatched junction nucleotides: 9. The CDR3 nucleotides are TGTGCCAGCAGCCAAGTTGCTGGGACAGAGGGCTACGAGCAGTACTTC. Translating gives CASSQVAGTEGYEQYF.

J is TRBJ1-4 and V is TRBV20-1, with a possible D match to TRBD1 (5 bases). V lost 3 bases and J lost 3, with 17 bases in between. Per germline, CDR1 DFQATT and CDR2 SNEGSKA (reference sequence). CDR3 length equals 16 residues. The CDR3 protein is CSASSAISGSNEKLFF. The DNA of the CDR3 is TGCAGTGCTAGTTCGGCAATTTCAGGGTCTAATGAAAAACTGTTTTTT.

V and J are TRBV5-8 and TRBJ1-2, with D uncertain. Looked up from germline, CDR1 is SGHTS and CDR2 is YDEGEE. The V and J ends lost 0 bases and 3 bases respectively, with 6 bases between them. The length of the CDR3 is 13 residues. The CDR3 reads CASSLVGDYGYTF. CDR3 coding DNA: TGTGCCAGCAGCTTGGTGGGCGACTATGGCTACACCTTC. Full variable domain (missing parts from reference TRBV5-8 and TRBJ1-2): EAGVTQSPTHLIKTRGQQATLRCSPISGHTSVYWYQQALGLGLQFLLWYDEGEERNRGNFPPRFSGRQFPNYSSELNVNALELEDSALYLCASSLVGDYGYTFGSGTRLTVV.